The clone carrying this T cell receptor (beta chain) was seen at least ten times. No antigen is known for it. The data derive from a study of human T cells and chemical hapten exposure. Specified time point: patch test 1, 2 weeks after DPC sensitization. Sample treatment: therapeutic diphenylcyclopropenone sensitization with weekly scalp DPC. Findings and caveats of the study: Expanded TCRs created a significantly greater count of big CDR3 similarity clusters than controls did. Sensitizing to DPC left TCRs with a frequency above 1 in 1000 unaltered.

Unique molecular identifiers were affixed to discrete cDNA molecules within the library. The authors' processing: Between about 23,224 and 700,000 TCRs appeared in each sample, and the median stood at 95,638. One entry per CDR3 protein, called by TCRdb with MiXCR from the RACE reads. Clone size and V and J calls follow TCRdb, not the original study. Of about 380,000 distinct CDR3 sequences listed, approximately 5.1% are singletons. Germline assignment: CDR1 SGHVS and CDR2 FNYEAQ. The CDR3 runs to 15 residues. With 1 base removed from V and 7 bases from J, the gap between germline ends came to 14 bases.

The clonotype was recovered from a woman aged 45-65 years with alopecia areata. Some clones in this sample may be carry-over from other donors' samples. The chain employs TRBV7-6 and TRBJ2-1; tentative D call: TRBD2 (6 bases). The sequenced sample was whole blood, obtained in connection with sensitization to the hapten diphenylcyclopropenone (DPC). CDR3 sequence reads: CASSLGGWAGNEQFF. CDR3 sequence (DNA): TGTGCCAGCAGCTTAGGCGGGTGGGCGGGGAATGAGCAGTTCTTC. Using reference TRBV7-6 and TRBJ2-1 for the parts outside the CDR3, the full variable domain is GAGVSQSPRYKVTKRGQDVALRCDPISGHVSLYWYRQALGQGPEFLTYFNYEAQQDKSGLPNDRFSAERPEGSISTLTIQRTEQRDSAMYRCASSLGGWAGNEQFFGPGTRLTVL.